A selection of T cell receptor beta chains follows, all from one sample in a study of metastatic and nonmetastatic thyroid tumors. TCRdb redid the clone calls on the PCR reads using MiXCR. Among tens of thousands of clones listed, about 26% were seen once. The material sequenced was blood. The receptor set was obtained from a male donor with papillary thyroid cancer or a benign thyroid nodule (not recorded which). Some clones in this sample may be carry-over from other donors' samples. The conserved cysteine and the conserved F or W are not part of the CDR3 here. Fields, in order: clone size, D gene, V gene, CDR3 protein. The D gene is left open where the match is weak. The listing skips clone size in some rows; elsewhere it reads once, few, many or a size class.

few	-	TRBV10-2	ARSHPGRNPYGYT
many	-	TRBV3-1	ASSQKSLAKNIQY
few	-	TRBV7-8	ASSSSGDRMDTQY
many	TRBD2	TRBV20-1	SAPGRLAGEGTQY
many	-	TRBV30	AWSVPPASEQF
many	-	TRBV20-1	SASPGSAGYT
many	-	TRBV28	ASSLTQGEQY
many	-	TRBV3-1	ASRGSAEAF
-	-	TRBV11-2	ASSSTRSQGSERNTIY
medium-sized	-	TRBV19	ASSADIRQPQH
many	-	TRBV7-2	ASSPVQSTGELF
many	-	TRBV28	ASSLNGQNEAF
many	-	TRBV5-5	ASSLGSLAWRNNEQF
many	TRBD1	TRBV4-2	ASSRDATGGSSYEQY
-	-	TRBV11-2	ASSLTGFGELF
medium-sized	-	TRBV28	ASSSGRNTGELF
-	-	TRBV9	ASSVEQLGPYGYT
medium-sized	-	TRBV20-1	SARVIQDAYEQY
many	TRBD2	TRBV14	ASSQDFTGTTHNEQF
-	TRBD1	TRBV11-2	ASSLVGGWTGEETQY
-	-	TRBV29-1	SALGGSSYNEQF
-	-	TRBV12-3/TRBV12-4	ASSLGTGNQPQH
-	-	TRBV29-1	SVEFLGGTEAF
-	TRBD2	TRBV11-2	ASSFSASGGYNEQF
-	-	TRBV11-1	ASRARVNTESF
medium-sized	-	TRBV7-2	ASSQKRGNSYEQY
many	-	TRBV18	ASQPPHSNEQF
-	-	TRBV7-3	ASSLTGQTEAF
few	TRBD1	TRBV20-1	SASPGGLRLTESF
-	-	TRBV11-1	ASSIIRQGYNEQL
many	-	TRBV2	ASRSRDFNTQY
few	-	TRBV6-2/TRBV6-3	ASSDGCNSYEWY
many	-	TRBV5-1	ASSPISYSNTGELF
-	-	TRBV6-9	ASSYGLGSLTEAF
-	-	TRBV4-1	ASSQEGWGTEAF
many	-	TRBV24-1	ATSDLGGATETQY
-	TRBD2	TRBV6-2/TRBV6-3	ASSYSGTSGQETQY
many	-	TRBV19	ASSPTRPGSGELF
-	TRBD1	TRBV19	ASNDRGKGNQPQH
few	-	TRBV2	ASSESVGQETQY
many	TRBD1	TRBV20-1	SAPTDRGTFYEQY
many	-	TRBV19	ASSSEGWDGQETQY
many	-	TRBV18	ASSPGQTNTDTQY
medium-sized	-	TRBV7-8	ASSFDSGLESYEQY
-	TRBD2	TRBV9	ASSPSGGLALREQY
many	TRBD2	TRBV5-1	ASSPRRGSGRLGANVLT
-	-	TRBV27	ASVDWGSGTGQPQH
many	-	TRBV6-1	ACGTLGTDTQY
medium-sized	TRBD1	TRBV19	ASSQDRGGSPLH
medium-sized	-	TRBV28	ASTGEPRDGSSTDTQY
-	-	TRBV5-1	ASSPPRDRFYEQY
-	-	TRBV7-2	ASIPPPVGNKQF
many	-	TRBV12-3/TRBV12-4	TSSWGPETQY
few	-	TRBV6-2/TRBV6-3	ASSNPLYPSV
medium-sized	-	TRBV19	ASKNLREGSQPQH
-	-	TRBV20-1	SASKTENQPQH
-	-	TRBV27	ASSPMRPGRHYGYT
-	-	TRBV5-1	ASSLKARDIQY
few	-	TRBV6-1	ASSAVADTQY
medium-sized	-	TRBV28	ASSLGYEQY